This TCR beta chain was documented in a study of CD8 T cells in ankylosing spondylitis. The germline V gene has CDR1 SGHRS and CDR2 YFSETQ. Between the trimmed V and J ends, which lost 3 bases and 0 bases, there was a span of 10 bases. The CDR3 contains 15 residues. This clonotype appeared many times. Antigen: not known. TCRdb fed the 5' RACE reads into MiXCR, producing one record per CDR3 protein. The sample has some 150,000 distinct CDR3 sequences, 11% seen once; the top ten hold roughly 4.3%. Study-level findings and limits: Disease-associated clonotypes exhibited CD8+ identity and were relatively infrequent in peripheral blood.

This chain uses TRBV5-1 with TRBJ2-1; D remains ambiguous. The specimen was blood, either unsorted or a sorted T cell fraction (not recorded which). The TCR sequence derives from a female donor with ankylosing spondylitis or in good health (not recorded which). CDR3 DNA sequence: TGCGCCAGCAGCTCCCCCATGAGCTCCTACAATGAGCAGTTCTTC. Translating it yields CASSSPMSSYNEQFF.